The rows below give T cell receptor beta chains drawn from one sample of a study of T cell repertoires in aging, cancer and after chemotherapy. TCRdb recomputed calls from the multiplex PCR reads with MiXCR, one row per CDR3 protein. Of 6,300 or so distinct CDR3 sequences in the sample, approximately 40% are singletons; the top ten hold about 41%. Sample: blood. These receptors were obtained from a human donor in good health. Each CDR3 is given with its conserved first and last residue. D genes are given only for firm matches. The listing skips clone size in some rows; elsewhere it reads once, few, many or a size class.

cdr3_nt cdr3_aa clone_size v_call d_call j_call
TGTGCCTGGGACTTAGGCGGTGGGACAGATACGCAGTATTTT CAWDLGGGTDTQYF few TRBV30 NA TRBJ2-3
TGTGCCAGCAGTTTAGGGCAGGGGGATACTTACGAGCAGTACTTC CASSLGQGDTYEQYF few TRBV12-3/TRBV12-4 TRBD1 TRBJ2-7
TGTGCCAGCAGTGAAATGACCGCGATGAACACTGAAGCTTTCTTT CASSEMTAMNTEAFF NA TRBV6-1 NA TRBJ1-1
TGTGCCACCAGCCAACAGGGGACCCAGTACTTC CATSQQGTQYF NA TRBV15 NA TRBJ2-5
TGCAGCGTATCAGGGGATAATGAAAAACTGTTTTTT CSVSGDNEKLFF NA TRBV29-1 NA TRBJ1-4
TGTGCCATCAGTGACAGCGGGGGCGTATGGCAGTACTTC CAISDSGGVWQYF once TRBV6-5 TRBD2 TRBJ2-7
TGTGCCAGTAGTATAGGCGGGAGTGGAAACATTCAGTACTTC CASSIGGSGNIQYF NA TRBV19 TRBD2 TRBJ2-4
TGCGCCAGCAGCTTGGAACGTAGGAGTGGGACTGAAGCTTTCTTT CASSLERRSGTEAFF NA TRBV5-1 NA TRBJ1-1
TGTGCCAGCAGCTTGCAGGGTGGCGGCACTGAAGCTTTCTTT CASSLQGGGTEAFF NA TRBV5-4 NA TRBJ1-1
TGTGCCAGCAGCCCGGGACTAGCGGGGGCCCTAGAGCAGTACTTC CASSPGLAGALEQYF NA TRBV4-3 TRBD2 TRBJ2-7
TGTGCCAGCAGTGATACCGGGGGCGTTCGGGGCTACACCTTC CASSDTGGVRGYTF NA TRBV28 NA TRBJ1-2
TGTGCCAGTAAGGATCAGAACACTGAAGCTTTCTTT CASKDQNTEAFF NA TRBV19 NA TRBJ1-1
TGCGCCAGCAGCTTGGAAGCCCACGAGCAGTACTTC CASSLEAHEQYF few TRBV5-1 NA TRBJ2-7
TGTGCCAGCAGTCCGATAGACAGGGTCAATGGCTACACCTTC CASSPIDRVNGYTF NA TRBV12-3/TRBV12-4 TRBD1 TRBJ1-2
TGTGCCACCAGCACTTTACCGGGACAGAAGACTAGCGGGGCCTCCTACGAGCAGTACTTC CATSTLPGQKTSGASYEQYF few TRBV15 TRBD2 TRBJ2-7
TGTGCCAGCAGGGGGAGGGGGAGGACGGGAGAGACCCAGTACTTC CASRGRGRTGETQYF NA TRBV6-5 NA TRBJ2-5
TGTGCCAGCCAAGGGAGCTCCTACAATGAGCAGTTCTTC CASQGSSYNEQFF few TRBV6-1 NA TRBJ2-1
TGTGCCAGCTCACCACCCCAGCAGGGCGGGGGTCAGCCCCAGCATTTT CASSPPQQGGGQPQHF NA TRBV18 NA TRBJ1-5
TGTGCCAGCGGGGGGGGGGACCCCCTCTTCTACAATGAGCAGTTCTTC CASGGGDPLFYNEQFF few TRBV18 TRBD2 TRBJ2-1
TGTGCCACCAGTGATCCAGGAGCGCCGTACAATGAGCAGTTCTTC CATSDPGAPYNEQFF few TRBV24-1 NA TRBJ2-1
TGTGCCATCAGTGACCCGGGACTAGCGGGATCCAATGAGCAGTTCTTC CAISDPGLAGSNEQFF NA TRBV10-3 TRBD2 TRBJ2-1
TGCAGCGTTCGGGCTGGCCCTGGGAGAAGTGAGCAGTTCTTC CSVRAGPGRSEQFF NA TRBV29-1 NA TRBJ2-1
TGTGCCAGCTCACCCAGGAGGGTCGGGGAGCTGTTTTTT CASSPRRVGELFF NA TRBV18 NA TRBJ2-2
TGTGCCAGCAGCTGGGGAGCGGGAACGGATACGCAGTATTTT CASSWGAGTDTQYF few TRBV5-4 TRBD2 TRBJ2-3
TGTGCCCGGAGGGGGAATTTGGGGGACACTGAAGCTTTCTTT CARRGNLGDTEAFF NA TRBV30 NA TRBJ1-1
TGTGCCAGCAGTTTCGGGGGGAATAATTCACCCCTCCACTTT CASSFGGNNSPLHF few TRBV12-3/TRBV12-4 NA TRBJ1-6
TGTGCCAGCCAACAAGGGAGGACGAGGTACCAAGAGACCCAGTACTTC CASQQGRTRYQETQYF few TRBV18 NA TRBJ2-5